One and the same sample provided the 21 T cell receptor beta chains below, sequenced in a study of response to subunit inactivated influenza vaccine. TCRdb fed the RT-PCR reads into MiXCR, producing one record per CDR3 protein. Here the sample spans more than 700,000 distinct CDR3 sequences, around 20% being singletons. The sequenced sample was PBMCs from blood, obtained around 5 days after vaccination. Source of these receptors: a man aged 50 or older who received an inactivated influenza vaccine.

J is TRBJ1-2 and V is TRBV7-9; 9 nucleotides agree with TRBD1. The CDR3 totals 17 residues. V lost 4 bases, J lost 5 bases, and 14 bases stayed unmatched. Germline V CDR1 and CDR2: SEHNR, FQNEAQ (reference sequence). The CDR3 DNA is TGTGCCAGCAGCTCATTAAAGAGTGGGACAGGGTCTTATGGCTACACCTTC. Protein: CASSSLKSGTGSYGYTF.

This sequence joins TRBV4-3 and TRBJ2-2; the match to TRBD2 covers 7 bases. Trimming cost V 0 bases and J 4 bases; bases outside gene matches: 8. This CDR3 region has 17 residues. Germline CDR1 reads LGHNA; CDR2 reads YSLEER. CDR3 bases: TGCGCCAGCAGCCAAGACGCTTTCCCGGGGGGCACCGGGGAGCTGTTTTTT. Translating it yields CASSQDAFPGGTGELFF.

The V gene is TRBV3-1, the J gene TRBJ1-2, with 9 nucleotides matching TRBD1. The V gene end was trimmed by 5 bases and the J gene end by 5 bases; junction bases not matched to a gene: 12. The CDR3 is made up of 16 amino acids. The germline V gene encodes CDR1 LGHDT and CDR2 YNNKEL (reference sequence). CDR3 in amino acids: CASSAFLTGGEYGYTF. CDR3 nucleotide sequence: TGTGCCAGCAGCGCATTTTTAACAGGGGGCGAATATGGCTACACCTTC.

The gene calls are TRBV4-3 and TRBJ2-3; 12 bases agree with TRBD2. The germline V gene has CDR1 LGHNA and CDR2 YSLEER. The CDR3 loop spans 16 amino acids. The J segment lost 3 bases and the V segment lost 4 bases, leaving 5 bases of the junction unmatched. This CDR3 reads CASSPASGGATDTQYF. The CDR3 coding sequence is TGCGCCAGCAGCCCCGCTAGCGGGGGGGCAACAGATACGCAGTATTTT.

A few counts support this clonotype. The chain links TRBV11-2 to TRBJ2-1; unclear D gene. The CDR3 is made up of 14 amino acids. V was trimmed by 5 bases and J by 8 bases, leaving 16 bases between them. CDR1 is SGHAT, CDR2 FQNNGV, per germline. The CDR3 coding sequence is TGTGCCAGCAGCCTCCGAGCATGGGCCCATGAGCAGTTCTTC. It specifies CASSLRAWAHEQFF.

This clonotype was counted between two and nine times. V gene TRBV6-5 combines with J gene TRBJ2-3; 8 nucleotides line up with TRBD2. V lost 2 bases and J lost 7; bases outside the gene matches: 8. Germline V CDR1 and CDR2: MNHEY, SVGAGI. The CDR3 runs to 15 residues. The CDR3, as DNA: TGTGCCAGCAGTTACCAGCGGGAGAACTTTTATACGCAGTATTTT. Translated: CASSYQRENFYTQYF.

This clonotype was seen only a few times. The rearrangement links TRBV11-2 to TRBJ2-1; a weak D match, TRBD2 (6 bases). This CDR3 spans 16 amino acids. Germline V gives CDR1 SGHAT, CDR2 FQNNGV. V lost 1 base and J lost 11, with 21 bases in between. CDR3 protein: CASSLVLRGRVGKQFF. CDR3 coding DNA: TGTGCCAGCAGCTTAGTTCTGCGGGGCCGTGTGGGTAAGCAGTTCTTC.

J is TRBJ2-7 and V is TRBV30, with a weak D call TRBD2 (5 bases). Trimming stripped 0 bases from V and 5 bases from J, with 8 bases between. Germline V lookup: CDR1 GTSNPN, CDR2 SVGIG (reference sequence). The CDR3 is 12 amino acids. CDR3 nucleotides: TGTGCCTGGAGTGTCCGGGGAAACGAGCAGTACTTC. It encodes CAWSVRGNEQYF.

This clonotype was seen many times. The rearrangement links TRBV27 to TRBJ2-5; 9 bases are shared with TRBD2. Germline V gene data show CDR1 as MNHEY and CDR2 as SMNVEV (reference sequence). The CDR3 spans 13 residues. Trimming removed 5 bases from V and 5 bases from J; junction bases left unmatched: 3. This chain's CDR3 is CASSRTSAETQYF. The CDR3 DNA follows: TGTGCCAGCAGTCGGACTAGCGCGGAGACCCAGTACTTC.

The V and J genes are TRBV7-9 and TRBJ2-2; perhaps TRBD1 as D (5 bases). The V gene's germline CDR1 is SEHNR and CDR2 FQNEAQ (reference sequence). The CDR3 is 15 amino acids. V gave up 6 bases and J gave up 5 bases, with 16 bases separating them. CDR3 residues: CASRNAGLDTGELFF. The CDR3 DNA sequence: TGTGCCAGCAGAAACGCAGGGTTGGATACCGGGGAGCTGTTTTTT.

The rearrangement links TRBV20-1 to TRBJ2-5; 8 nucleotides align to TRBD2. Losses at the gene ends were 7 bases for V and 2 bases for J; bases not matched to a gene: 6. The CDR3 covers 13 residues. Germline CDR1 is DFQATT and CDR2 is SNEGSKA (reference sequence). CDR3: CSENSGIQETQYF. CDR3 in DNA: TGCAGTGAAAATAGCGGGATTCAAGAGACCCAGTACTTC.

This clonotype was counted between two and nine times. This chain links TRBV28 with TRBJ1-1; tentative D call: TRBD1 (5 bases). The CDR3 sequence is 16 residues long. The germline V gene encodes CDR1 MDHEN and CDR2 SYDVKM. Trimming left V 2 bases short and J 3 bases short, with 16 bases between. The CDR3 region has the DNA TGTGCCAGCAGTTTAGGACAATGGGGGTTGCACACTGAAGCTTTCTTT. It codes for CASSLGQWGLHTEAFF. Looking up the rest from reference TRBV28 and TRBJ1-1 gives the full variable domain: DVKVTQSSRYLVKRTGEKVFLECVQDMDHENMFWYRQDPGLGLRLIYFSYDVKMKEKGDIPEGYSVSREKKERFSLILESASTNQTSMYLCASSLGQWGLHTEAFFGQGTRLTVV.

The V gene is TRBV12-3 or TRBV12-4, the J gene TRBJ1-2, with a tentative D call TRBD1 (5 bases). The CDR3 length is 12 residues. Trimming took 8 bases from V and 7 from J, leaving 14 bases between them. The CDR3 protein is CASASRGVGYTF. DNA of the CDR3: TGTGCCAGCGCTTCGCGAGGGGTTGGCTACACCTTC.

The rearrangement joins TRBV3-1 to TRBJ1-1; D uncertain. The CDR3 loop spans 12 amino acids. Germline CDR1 is LGHDT and CDR2 is YNNKEL (reference sequence). The V end lost 5 bases, the J end lost 7 bases, and 11 bases lay between the germline ends. The CDR3 coding sequence is TGTGCCAGCAGCTCCGGGCCTTATGAAGCTTTCTTT. It specifies CASSSGPYEAFF.

This clonotype has just one count. The J gene is TRBJ2-1, the V gene TRBV7-2; D is possibly TRBD2 (5 bases). The germline V and J ends were trimmed by 5 bases and 8 bases, with 19 bases remaining between them. The CDR3 sequence is 15 residues long. Germline V gene lookup returns CDR1 SGHTA and CDR2 FQGNSA. CDR3 sequence reads: CASSQKGPTGDEQFF. The CDR3 DNA is TGTGCCAGCAGCCAAAAGGGCCCGACCGGGGATGAGCAGTTCTTC.

This sequence joins TRBV5-5 and TRBJ2-3; D possibly corresponds to TRBD2 (6 bases). The ends were cut back, 4 bases at V and 5 bases at J, with 20 bases in the middle. Germline V gene sequence: CDR1 SGHKS, CDR2 YYEKEE (reference sequence). CDR3 size: 16 residues. In DNA, the CDR3 is TGTGCCAGCAGCGACGGGACTTCCCCGGGTAGAGATACGCAGTATTTT. It codes for CASSDGTSPGRDTQYF.

The chain employs TRBV29-1 and TRBJ1-2; D gene ambiguous. V shed 2 bases and J shed 8 bases, with 15 bases lying between them. Germline loops: CDR1 SQVTM, CDR2 ANQGSEA. The CDR3 covers 13 residues. CDR3 amino acids: CSVESWRQRGYTF. CDR3 DNA sequence: TGCAGCGTTGAATCGTGGAGGCAGCGGGGCTACACCTTC. The full variable domain, in which reference TRBV29-1 and TRBJ1-2 provide the parts outside the CDR3, is SAVISQKPSRDICQRGTSLTIQCQVDSQVTMMFWYRQQPGQSLTLIATANQGSEATYESGFVIDKFPISRPNLTFSTLTVSNMSPEDSSIYLCSVESWRQRGYTFGSGTRLTVV.

The chain joins TRBV13 to TRBJ2-7; D is undetermined. Germline V CDR1 and CDR2: PRHDT, FYEKMQ (reference sequence). V was pared by 2 bases and J by 4 bases, with 9 bases between. The CDR3 runs 13 residues. The chain's CDR3 is CASSLSFGYEQYF. In DNA form, the CDR3 reads TGTGCCAGCAGCTTAAGCTTCGGGTACGAGCAGTACTTC.

In this sample, this clonotype turned up many times. The V gene is TRBV4-1, the J gene TRBJ2-4, with unresolved D. This CDR3 is built from 14 residues. V lost 3 bases, J lost 1 base, and 7 bases lay in between. Germline V lookup: CDR1 MGHRA, CDR2 YSYEKL. For the CDR3, the DNA is TGCGCCAGCAGCCACAGTGGGGCCAAAAACATTCAGTACTTC. Protein sequence: CASSHSGAKNIQYF.

This chain joins TRBV7-2 and TRBJ2-1; 10 bases fit TRBD2. This CDR3 is 18 amino acids long. Trimming took 0 bases from V and 4 from J; bases not matched to a gene: 9. CDR1 SGHTA and CDR2 FQGNSA come from the germline V gene. CDR3 loop: CASSLAPPSGGLYNEQFF. DNA for the CDR3: TGTGCCAGCAGCTTAGCTCCCCCTAGCGGGGGACTATACAATGAGCAGTTCTTC.

This clonotype came up a few times. The chain links TRBV10-3 to TRBJ2-2; D perhaps matches TRBD2 (6 bases). This CDR3 has 14 residues. V was cut by 8 bases and J by 0 bases, with 10 bases left in between. Germline loops: CDR1 ENHRY, CDR2 SYGVKD. The CDR3 here is CAIGGVTNTGELFF. The CDR3 coding sequence is TGTGCCATCGGAGGGGTTACGAACACCGGGGAGCTGTTTTTT.